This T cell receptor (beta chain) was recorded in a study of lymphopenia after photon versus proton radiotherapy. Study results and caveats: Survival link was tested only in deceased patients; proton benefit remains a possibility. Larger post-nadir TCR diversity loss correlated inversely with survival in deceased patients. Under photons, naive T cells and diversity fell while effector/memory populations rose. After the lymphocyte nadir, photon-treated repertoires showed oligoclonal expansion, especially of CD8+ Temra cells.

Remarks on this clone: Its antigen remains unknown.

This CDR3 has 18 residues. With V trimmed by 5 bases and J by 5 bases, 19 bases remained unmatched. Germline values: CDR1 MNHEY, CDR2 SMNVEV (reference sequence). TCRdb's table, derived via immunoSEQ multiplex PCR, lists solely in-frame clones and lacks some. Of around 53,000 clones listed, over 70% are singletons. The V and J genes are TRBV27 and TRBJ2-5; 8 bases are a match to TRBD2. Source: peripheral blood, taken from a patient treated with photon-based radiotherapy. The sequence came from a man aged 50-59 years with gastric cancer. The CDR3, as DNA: TGTGCCAGCAGTCCACCAGGGTTTCCAGCGGGAGTGGTGGAGACCCAGTACTTC. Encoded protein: CASSPPGFPAGVVETQYF.